This T cell receptor (beta chain) emerged from a study of blood T cell repertoires in COVID-19. For recovered donors of Cohort 3, there were two negative PCRs, clearance, or symptom resolution. CDR1 and CDR2 from the germline V gene are MGHRA and YSYEKL. The CDR3 consists of 14 residues. With 3 bases removed from V and 3 bases from J, the gap between germline ends came to 8 bases. Method: immunoSEQ multiplex PCR; TCRdb's copy keeps in-frame clones and lacks some. The repertoire holds about 400,000 clones, nearly 90% seen once, with less than 2% in the top ten. This chain joins TRBV4-1 and TRBJ1-4, with D unclear. The receptor comes from a woman aged 25-40 years who had recovered from COVID-19. The specimen sequenced was PBMCs or T cells enriched from blood (not recorded which). The CDR3, as DNA: TGCGCCAGCAGCCAGTTGGGAGCTAATGAAAAACTGTTTTTT. Its protein product is CASSQLGANEKLFF.